The rows below give T cell receptor beta chains drawn from one sample of a study of T cell responses to AZD1222 COVID-19 vaccine. Sequenced by immunoSEQ multiplex PCR; TCRdb stores in-frame clones only, minus some. The sample has about 110,000 clones, approximately 88% seen once. Sequencing was performed on peripheral blood, taken on day 0 of AZD1222 vaccination. These receptors all come from an adult in good health. Both conserved end residues are part of each CDR3. D genes are given only for firm matches. A row's size may be missing; if present it is once, few, many or a size class.

NA	NA	TRBV7-9	TRBJ1-6	CASSLAGTNSPLHF	TGTGCCAGCAGCTTGGCAGGGACTAATTCACCCCTCCACTTT
NA	few	TRBV2	TRBJ1-1	CASSDESGRTEAFF	TGTGCCAGCAGTGACGAGTCAGGACGGACTGAAGCTTTCTTT
NA	NA	TRBV15	TRBJ1-2	CATSSGHTYGYTF	TGTGCCACCAGCAGCGGACACACGTATGGCTACACCTTC
TRBD2	NA	TRBV9	TRBJ2-2	CASRRLAGGTGELFF	TGTGCCAGCAGGCGTCTAGCGGGGGGTACCGGGGAGCTGTTTTTT
NA	NA	TRBV7-6	TRBJ2-3	CASRPSNQGSHTQYF	TGTGCCAGCAGGCCTAGTAACCAGGGTAGCCATACGCAGTATTTT
TRBD2	NA	TRBV5-1	TRBJ2-5	CASSLAGGRGDQETQYF	TGCGCCAGCAGCTTGGCCGGTGGTCGGGGGGACCAAGAGACCCAGTACTTC
TRBD1	NA	TRBV4-3	TRBJ1-6	CASSQDRDRGNSPLHF	TGCGCCAGCAGCCAAGACCGGGACAGGGGTAATTCACCCCTCCACTTT
NA	NA	TRBV6-6	TRBJ1-6	CASTTGRAYNSPLHF	TGTGCCAGCACCACCGGGAGGGCCTATAATTCACCCCTCCACTTT
NA	once	TRBV27	TRBJ2-1	CASSLQGLATSEQFF	TGTGCCAGCAGTCTACAGGGTTTAGCCACCAGTGAGCAGTTCTTC
NA	NA	TRBV3-1/TRBV3-2	TRBJ1-1	CASSQGRGTEAFF	TGTGCCAGCAGCCAAGGGAGGGGCACTGAAGCTTTCTTT
TRBD2	NA	TRBV5-1	TRBJ2-3	CASSVSGGLHTDTQYF	TGCGCCAGCAGCGTGTCGGGGGGGCTTCACACAGATACGCAGTATTTT
NA	NA	TRBV10-3	TRBJ2-2	CAIPTRVNTGELFF	TGTGCCATCCCAACTAGGGTGAACACCGGGGAGCTGTTTTTT
NA	NA	TRBV7-9	TRBJ1-5	CASSLVGGGQPQHF	TGTGCCAGCAGCTTGGTTGGGGGCGGTCAGCCCCAGCATTTT
NA	NA	TRBV7-6	TRBJ1-1	CASSTPTGMNTEAFF	TGTGCCAGCAGCACCCCCACAGGGATGAACACTGAAGCTTTCTTT
NA	NA	TRBV28	TRBJ1-2	CASSLSTGASGYTF	TGTGCCAGCAGTTTATCGACCGGGGCGAGTGGCTACACCTTC
NA	NA	TRBV7-2	TRBJ2-5	CASSPFDGQETQYF	TGTGCCAGCAGCCCCTTCGACGGCCAAGAGACCCAGTACTTC
NA	NA	TRBV7-9	TRBJ2-1	CASSSSNEQFF	TGTGCCAGCAGCTCGAGCAATGAGCAGTTCTTC
NA	once	TRBV27	TRBJ2-6	CASSNPTGSGANVLTF	TGTGCCAGCAGTAACCCAACAGGGTCTGGGGCCAACGTCCTGACTTTC
NA	NA	TRBV19	TRBJ2-7	CASSPGLTYEQYF	TGTGCCAGTAGTCCCGGATTGACCTACGAGCAGTACTTC
NA	NA	TRBV13	TRBJ1-4	CASSGQDRTKLFF	TGTGCCAGCAGCGGCCAAGACAGAACAAAACTGTTTTTT
TRBD1	NA	TRBV5-4	TRBJ1-2	CASSPGTADGYGYTF	TGTGCCAGCAGCCCCGGGACAGCGGACGGCTATGGCTACACCTTC
NA	NA	TRBV6-2/TRBV6-3	TRBJ2-6	CASSSASPDSGANVLTF	TGTGCCAGCAGTTCCGCGTCTCCAGACTCTGGGGCCAACGTCCTGACTTTC
TRBD1	NA	TRBV18	TRBJ1-1	CASSPQGQGRTEAFF	TGTGCCAGCTCACCTCAAGGACAGGGGCGGACTGAAGCTTTCTTT
NA	NA	TRBV4-3	TRBJ1-5	CASSQEYSGDQPQHF	TGCGCCAGCAGCCAAGAATACTCAGGGGATCAGCCCCAGCATTTT
TRBD1	NA	TRBV27	TRBJ1-5	CASSPRGTGEGTGVNQPQHF	TGTGCCAGCAGCCCACGGGGGACAGGAGAGGGGACAGGCGTCAATCAGCCCCAGCATTTT
NA	once	TRBV12-3/TRBV12-4	TRBJ1-2	CASSLGDGYTF	TGTGCCAGCAGTTTGGGGGATGGCTACACCTTC
NA	few	TRBV5-6	TRBJ2-1	CASSHSPQGKVYNEQFF	TGTGCCAGCAGCCACTCTCCACAGGGTAAGGTCTACAATGAGCAGTTCTTC
TRBD1	NA	TRBV15	TRBJ1-5	CATSSGTGYSNQPQHF	TGTGCCACCAGCAGCGGGACAGGTTATAGCAATCAGCCCCAGCATTTT
NA	NA	TRBV12-3/TRBV12-4	TRBJ1-4	CASSFGEKLFF	TGTGCCAGCAGTTTTGGGGAAAAACTGTTTTTT
TRBD1	once	TRBV18	TRBJ2-7	CASSPLPDRIYEQYF	TGTGCCAGCTCACCATTGCCGGACAGGATCTACGAGCAGTACTTC
TRBD1	NA	TRBV5-1	TRBJ2-1	CASSRTGGYNEQFF	TGCGCCAGCAGCCGGACAGGGGGCTACAATGAGCAGTTCTTC